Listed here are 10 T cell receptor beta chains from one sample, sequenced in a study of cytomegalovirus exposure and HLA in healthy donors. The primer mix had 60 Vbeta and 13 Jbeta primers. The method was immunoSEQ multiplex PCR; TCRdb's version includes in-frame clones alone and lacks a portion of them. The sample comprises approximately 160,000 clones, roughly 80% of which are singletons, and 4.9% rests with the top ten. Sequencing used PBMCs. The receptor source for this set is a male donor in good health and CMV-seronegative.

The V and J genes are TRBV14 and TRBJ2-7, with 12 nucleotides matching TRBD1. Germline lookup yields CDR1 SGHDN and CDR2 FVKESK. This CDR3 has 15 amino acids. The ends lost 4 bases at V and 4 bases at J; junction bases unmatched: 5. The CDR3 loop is CASSRGTGGFYEQYF. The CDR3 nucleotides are TGTGCCAGCAGCCGAGGGACAGGGGGCTTTTACGAGCAGTACTTC. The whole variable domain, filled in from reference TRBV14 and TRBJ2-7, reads EAGVTQFPSHSVIEKGQTVTLRCDPISGHDNLYWYRRVMGKEIKFLLHFVKESKQDESGMPNNRFLAERTGGTYSTLKVQPAELEDSGVYFCASSRGTGGFYEQYFGPGTRLTVT.

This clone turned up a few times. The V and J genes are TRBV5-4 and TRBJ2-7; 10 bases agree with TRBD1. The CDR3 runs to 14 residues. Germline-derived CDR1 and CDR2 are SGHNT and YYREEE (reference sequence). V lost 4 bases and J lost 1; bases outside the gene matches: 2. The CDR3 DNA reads TGTGCCAGCAGCAGGACAGGGGGGTCCTACGAGCAGTACTTC. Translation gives CASSRTGGSYEQYF.

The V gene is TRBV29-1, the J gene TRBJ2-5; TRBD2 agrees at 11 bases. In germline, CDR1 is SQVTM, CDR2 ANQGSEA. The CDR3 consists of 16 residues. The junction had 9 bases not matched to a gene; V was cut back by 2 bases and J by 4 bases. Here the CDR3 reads CSVECHLAGGRETQYF. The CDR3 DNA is TGCAGCGTTGAATGTCACCTAGCGGGAGGAAGAGAGACCCAGTACTTC.

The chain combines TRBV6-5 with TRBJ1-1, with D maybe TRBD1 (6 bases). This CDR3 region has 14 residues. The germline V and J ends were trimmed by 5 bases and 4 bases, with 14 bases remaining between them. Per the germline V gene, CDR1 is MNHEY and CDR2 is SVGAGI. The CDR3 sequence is CASSPQEGGTEAFF. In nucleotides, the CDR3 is TGTGCCAGCAGTCCTCAAGAAGGGGGCACTGAAGCTTTCTTT.

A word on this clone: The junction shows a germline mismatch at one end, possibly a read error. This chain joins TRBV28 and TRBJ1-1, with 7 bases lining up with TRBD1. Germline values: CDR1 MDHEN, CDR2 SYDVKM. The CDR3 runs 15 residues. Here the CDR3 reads CGSRWGQTLNTEAFF. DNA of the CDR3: TGTGGCAGCCGATGGGGACAGACCTTGAACACTGAAGCTTTCTTT.

CDR3 amino acids: CASSTPGRSGGTGNTIYF. CDR3 coding DNA: TGTGCCAGTAGTACCCCCGGGAGGTCAGGGGGCACGGGAAACACCATATATTTT. The chain recombines TRBV19 with TRBJ1-3, with TRBD1 matching over 8 bases. Germline CDR1 LNHDA, CDR2 SQIVND (reference sequence). V lost 4 bases to trimming and J lost 4 bases; unmatched junction nucleotides: 15. The CDR3 loop spans 18 amino acids.

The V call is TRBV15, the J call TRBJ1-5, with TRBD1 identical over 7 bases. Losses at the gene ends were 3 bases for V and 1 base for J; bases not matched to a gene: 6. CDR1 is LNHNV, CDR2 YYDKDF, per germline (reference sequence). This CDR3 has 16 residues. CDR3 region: CATSSRTQGSNQPQHF. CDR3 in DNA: TGTGCCACCAGCAGCAGAACACAGGGGAGCAATCAGCCCCAGCATTTT.

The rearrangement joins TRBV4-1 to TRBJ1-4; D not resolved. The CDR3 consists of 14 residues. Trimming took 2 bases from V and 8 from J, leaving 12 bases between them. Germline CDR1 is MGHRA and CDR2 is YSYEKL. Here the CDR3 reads CASSQPSMSEKLFF. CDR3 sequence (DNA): TGCGCCAGCAGCCAACCGAGTATGTCAGAAAAACTGTTTTTT.

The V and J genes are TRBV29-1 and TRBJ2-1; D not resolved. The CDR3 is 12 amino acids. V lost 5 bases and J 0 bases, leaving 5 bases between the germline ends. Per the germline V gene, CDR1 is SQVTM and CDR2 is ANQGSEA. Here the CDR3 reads CSVSSSYNEQFF. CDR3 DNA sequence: TGCAGCGTTTCTAGCTCCTACAATGAGCAGTTCTTC.

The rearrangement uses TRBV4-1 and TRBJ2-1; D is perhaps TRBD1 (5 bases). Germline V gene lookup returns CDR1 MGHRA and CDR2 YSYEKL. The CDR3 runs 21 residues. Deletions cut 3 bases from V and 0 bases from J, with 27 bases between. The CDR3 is CASSQDDILRTLRSSYNEQFF. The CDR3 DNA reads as TGCGCCAGCAGCCAGGACGACATCCTGAGGACATTACGTAGCTCCTACAATGAGCAGTTCTTC.